The entry below describes one TCR beta chain. Beta-chain TCR cDNA was generated via 5'RACE template switching with UMIs. TCRdb reprocessed the 5' RACE reads, keeping one entry per CDR3 protein, no DNA. The sample table sets out 550,000 or so distinct CDR3 sequences. These data come from a study of T cells expressing NK-cell markers. The germline V gene has CDR1 SGHTS and CDR2 YDEGEE. This CDR3 has 17 residues. The V call is TRBV5-8, the J call TRBJ2-3; the D call of TRBD2 rests on TCRdb alone, since no DNA is present to check it. The sequenced material came from blood T cells: a sorted CD56 or NKG2C T cell subset, CD4+ or CD8+ T cells, or bulk PBMC T cells (not recorded which). This TCR was sampled from a young man in good health. The chain's CDR3 is CASSSRTGTSGTDTQYF.